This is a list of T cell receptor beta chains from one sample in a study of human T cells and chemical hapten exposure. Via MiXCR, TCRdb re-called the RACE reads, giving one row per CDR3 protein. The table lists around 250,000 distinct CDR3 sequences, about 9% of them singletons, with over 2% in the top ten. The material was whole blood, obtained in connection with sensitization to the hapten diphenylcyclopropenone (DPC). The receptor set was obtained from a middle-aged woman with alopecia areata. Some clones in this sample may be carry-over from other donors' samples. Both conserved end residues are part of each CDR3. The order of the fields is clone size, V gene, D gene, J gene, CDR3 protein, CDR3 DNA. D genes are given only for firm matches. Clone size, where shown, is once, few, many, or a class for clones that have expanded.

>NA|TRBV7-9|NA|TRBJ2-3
CASSLESLSTDTQYF
TGTGCCAGCAGCTTAGAGAGCCTTAGCACAGATACGCAGTATTTT
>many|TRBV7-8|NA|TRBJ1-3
CASSLEPTANSGNTIYF
TGTGCCAGCAGCTTAGAACCTACAGCTAACTCTGGAAACACCATATATTTT
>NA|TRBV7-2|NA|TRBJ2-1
CASRRGGNEQFF
TGTGCCAGCAGAAGGGGAGGAAATGAGCAGTTCTTC
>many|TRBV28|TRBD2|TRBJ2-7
CASSSGTSRYEQYF
TGTGCCAGCAGTTCCGGGACTAGCCGGTACGAGCAGTACTTC
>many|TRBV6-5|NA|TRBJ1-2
CASSYSGAENYGYTF
TGTGCCAGCAGTTACTCTGGGGCAGAAAACTATGGCTACACCTTC
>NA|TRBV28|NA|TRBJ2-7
CATRGGLSYEQYF
TGTGCCACAAGGGGCGGACTCTCCTACGAGCAGTACTTC
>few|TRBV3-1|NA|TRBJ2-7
CASSQAPAIYEQYF
TGTGCCAGCAGCCAAGCACCAGCAATCTACGAGCAGTACTTC
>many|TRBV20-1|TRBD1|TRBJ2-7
CSAGRQGQRDEQYF
TGCAGTGCTGGTCGACAGGGACAAAGGGACGAGCAGTACTTC
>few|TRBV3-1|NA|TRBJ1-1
CASSQGGLYTEAFF
TGTGCCAGCAGCCAAGGCGGACTGTACACTGAAGCTTTCTTT
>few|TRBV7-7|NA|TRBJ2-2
CASSENTGELFF
TGTGCTAGCAGCGAGAACACCGGGGAGCTGTTTTTT
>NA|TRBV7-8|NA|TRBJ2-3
CASSLALPSGTDTQYF
TGTGCCAGCAGCTTAGCACTTCCCAGTGGCACAGATACGCAGTATTTT
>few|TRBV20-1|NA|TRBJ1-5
CSARGPTQPQHF
TGCAGTGCTAGAGGACCGACTCAGCCCCAGCATTTT
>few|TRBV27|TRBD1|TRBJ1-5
CASSWTGGNQPQHF
TGTGCCAGCAGTTGGACAGGGGGCAATCAGCCCCAGCATTTT
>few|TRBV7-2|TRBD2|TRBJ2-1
CASSLERDEWLEQFF
TGTGCCAGCAGCTTGGAGCGGGACGAGTGGTTGGAGCAGTTCTTC
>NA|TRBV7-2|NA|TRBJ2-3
CASSLHLPSAASTDTQYF
TGTGCCAGCAGCTTACACCTCCCGAGCGCAGCTAGCACAGATACGCAGTATTTT
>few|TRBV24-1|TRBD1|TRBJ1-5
CATSPDRVNQPQHF
TGTGCCACCAGTCCGGACAGGGTGAATCAGCCCCAGCATTTT
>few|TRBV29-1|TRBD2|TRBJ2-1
CSVEVAGREQFF
TGCAGCGTTGAGGTAGCGGGACGTGAGCAGTTCTTC
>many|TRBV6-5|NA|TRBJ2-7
CASSPSPGHTIYEQYF
TGTGCCAGCAGTCCCAGTCCGGGACACACTATCTACGAGCAGTACTTC
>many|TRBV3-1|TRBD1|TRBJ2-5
CASSLFGTAEPFQETQYF
TGTGCCAGCAGCCTTTTCGGGACAGCGGAGCCTTTCCAAGAGACCCAGTACTTC
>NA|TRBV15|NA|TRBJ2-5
CATSKPPAETQYF
TGTGCCACCAGCAAACCCCCCGCCGAGACCCAGTACTTC
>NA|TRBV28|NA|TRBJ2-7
CASSSEPPSYEQYF
TGTGCCAGCAGTTCGGAACCGCCCTCCTACGAGCAGTACTTC
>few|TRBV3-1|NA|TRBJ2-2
CASSQKYPGFHTGELFF
TGTGCCAGCAGCCAAAAATATCCAGGGTTTCACACCGGGGAGCTGTTTTTT
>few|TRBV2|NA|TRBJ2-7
CASRQPVSYEQYF
TGTGCCAGCAGACAGCCCGTCTCCTACGAGCAGTACTTC
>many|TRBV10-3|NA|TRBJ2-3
CAISEWGGSTDTQYF
TGTGCCATCAGTGAGTGGGGCGGAAGCACAGATACGCAGTATTTT
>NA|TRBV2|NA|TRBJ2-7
CASSAALASYEQYF
TGTGCCAGCAGTGCGGCACTAGCCAGCTACGAGCAGTACTTC
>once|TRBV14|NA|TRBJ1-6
CASSQDLVSPLHF
TGTGCCAGCAGCCAAGATTTGGTCTCACCCCTCCACTTT
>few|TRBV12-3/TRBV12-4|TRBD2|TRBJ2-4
CASNLGPGLANIQYF
TGTGCCAGCAATCTGGGGCCGGGACTAGCGAACATTCAGTACTTC
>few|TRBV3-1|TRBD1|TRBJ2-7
CASSQESGTGFYEQYF
TGTGCCAGCAGCCAAGAGTCCGGGACAGGGTTCTACGAGCAGTACTTC
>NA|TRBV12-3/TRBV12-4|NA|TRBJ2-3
CASSLRRSHHTDTQYF
TGTGCCAGCAGTTTACGGCGCTCTCACCACACAGATACGCAGTATTTT
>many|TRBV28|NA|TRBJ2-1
CASSLSGVSNEQFF
TGTGCCAGCAGTTTGTCCGGGGTTAGCAATGAGCAGTTCTTC
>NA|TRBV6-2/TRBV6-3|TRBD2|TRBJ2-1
CASSPTSGRTFGSYNEQFF
TGTGCCAGCAGCCCGACTAGCGGGAGGACTTTTGGCTCCTACAATGAGCAGTTCTTC
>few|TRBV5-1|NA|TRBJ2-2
CASSYDTGELFF
TGCGCCAGCAGCTACGACACCGGGGAGCTGTTTTTT
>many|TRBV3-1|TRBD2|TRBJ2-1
CASNNMAGGPYNEQFF
TGTGCCAGCAACAACATGGCGGGAGGTCCCTACAATGAGCAGTTCTTC
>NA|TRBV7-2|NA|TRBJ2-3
CASSPNYRDTQYF
TGTGCCAGCAGCCCAAACTACAGGGATACGCAGTATTTT
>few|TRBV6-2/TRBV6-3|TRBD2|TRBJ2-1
CASSPSPGLEAFF
TGTGCCAGCAGTCCATCACCGGGACTAGAGGCGTTCTTC
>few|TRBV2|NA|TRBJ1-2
CASSASRVGYTF
TGTGCCAGCAGCGCCTCCAGGGTCGGCTACACCTTC
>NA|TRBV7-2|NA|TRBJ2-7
CASSLVTEGYEQYF
TGTGCCAGCAGCTTAGTTACGGAGGGGTACGAGCAGTACTTC
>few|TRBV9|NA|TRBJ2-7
CASSAQQGRYEQYF
TGTGCCAGCAGCGCACAACAGGGCCGCTACGAGCAGTACTTC
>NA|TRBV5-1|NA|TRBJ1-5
CASTPMSQHF
TGCGCCAGCACCCCGATGTCCCAGCATTTT
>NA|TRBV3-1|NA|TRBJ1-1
CASSQLENTEAFF
TGTGCCAGCAGTCAGCTCGAGAACACTGAAGCTTTCTTT
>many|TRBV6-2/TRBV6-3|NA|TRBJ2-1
CASSPYQGWGEDEQFF
TGTGCCAGCAGTCCTTATCAGGGATGGGGAGAGGATGAGCAGTTCTTC
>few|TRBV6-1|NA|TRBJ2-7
CASSDMTAYEQYF
TGTGCCAGCAGTGACATGACAGCCTACGAGCAGTACTTC
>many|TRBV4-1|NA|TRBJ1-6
CASSQVRGSSPLHF
TGCGCCAGCAGCCAAGTACGAGGAAGTTCACCCCTCCACTTT
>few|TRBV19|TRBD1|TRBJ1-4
CASSTGTVNEKLFF
TGTGCCAGTAGTACCGGGACAGTGAATGAAAAACTGTTTTTT